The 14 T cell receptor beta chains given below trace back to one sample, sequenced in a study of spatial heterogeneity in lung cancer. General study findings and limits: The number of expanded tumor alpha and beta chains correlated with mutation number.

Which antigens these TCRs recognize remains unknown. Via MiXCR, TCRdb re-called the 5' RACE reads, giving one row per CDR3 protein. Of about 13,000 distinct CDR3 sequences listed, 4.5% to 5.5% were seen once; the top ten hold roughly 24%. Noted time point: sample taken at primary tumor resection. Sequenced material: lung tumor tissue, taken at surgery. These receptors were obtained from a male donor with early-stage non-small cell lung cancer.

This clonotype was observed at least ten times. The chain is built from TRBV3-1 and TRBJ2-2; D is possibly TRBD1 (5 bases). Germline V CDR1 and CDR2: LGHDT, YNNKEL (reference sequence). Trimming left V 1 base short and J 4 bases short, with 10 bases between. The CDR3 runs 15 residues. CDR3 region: CASSQGVDSTGELFF. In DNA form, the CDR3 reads TGTGCCAGCAGCCAAGGGGTTGACAGCACCGGGGAGCTGTTTTTT.

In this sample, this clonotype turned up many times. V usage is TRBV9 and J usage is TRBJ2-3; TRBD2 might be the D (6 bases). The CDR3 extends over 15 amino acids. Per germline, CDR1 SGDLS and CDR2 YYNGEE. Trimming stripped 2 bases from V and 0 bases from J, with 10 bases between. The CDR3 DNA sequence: TGTGCCAGCAGCGTTTGGGACTCTAGCACAGATACGCAGTATTTT. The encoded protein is CASSVWDSSTDTQYF.

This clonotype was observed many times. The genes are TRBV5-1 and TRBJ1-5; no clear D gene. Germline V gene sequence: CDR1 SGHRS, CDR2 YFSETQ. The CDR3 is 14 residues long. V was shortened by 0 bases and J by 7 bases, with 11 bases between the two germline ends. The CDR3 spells CASSLGTLGQPQHF. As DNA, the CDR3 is TGCGCCAGCAGCTTGGGGACCTTGGGACAGCCCCAGCATTTT.

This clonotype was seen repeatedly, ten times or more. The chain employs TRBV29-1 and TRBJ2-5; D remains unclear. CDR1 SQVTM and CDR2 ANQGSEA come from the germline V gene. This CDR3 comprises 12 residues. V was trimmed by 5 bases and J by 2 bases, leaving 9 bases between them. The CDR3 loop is CSVFDFQETQYF. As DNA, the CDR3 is TGCAGCGTTTTCGACTTTCAAGAGACCCAGTACTTC. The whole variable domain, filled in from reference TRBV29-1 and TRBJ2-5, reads SAVISQKPSRDICQRGTSLTIQCQVDSQVTMMFWYRQQPGQSLTLIATANQGSEATYESGFVIDKFPISRPNLTFSTLTVSNMSPEDSSIYLCSVFDFQETQYFGPGTRLLVL.

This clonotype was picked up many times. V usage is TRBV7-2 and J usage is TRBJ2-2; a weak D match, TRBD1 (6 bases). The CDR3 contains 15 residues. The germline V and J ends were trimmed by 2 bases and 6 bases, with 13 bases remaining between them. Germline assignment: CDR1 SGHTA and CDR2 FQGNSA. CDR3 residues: CASSLQGLNSGELFF. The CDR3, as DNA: TGTGCCAGCAGCTTACAGGGGTTAAACTCCGGGGAGCTGTTTTTT.

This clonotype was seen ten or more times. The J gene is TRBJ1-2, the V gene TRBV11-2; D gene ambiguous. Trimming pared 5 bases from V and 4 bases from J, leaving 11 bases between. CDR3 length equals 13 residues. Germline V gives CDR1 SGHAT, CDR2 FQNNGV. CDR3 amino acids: CASSLGLSYGYTF. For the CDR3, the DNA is TGTGCCAGCAGCCTCGGTCTCTCCTATGGCTACACCTTC.

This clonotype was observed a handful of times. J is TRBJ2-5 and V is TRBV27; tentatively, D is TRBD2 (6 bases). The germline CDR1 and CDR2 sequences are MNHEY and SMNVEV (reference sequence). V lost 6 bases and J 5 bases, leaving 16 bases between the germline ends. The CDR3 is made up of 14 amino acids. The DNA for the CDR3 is TGTGCCAGCAGCCCCGGGGGACTTTGGGAGACCCAGTACTTC. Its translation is CASSPGGLWETQYF.

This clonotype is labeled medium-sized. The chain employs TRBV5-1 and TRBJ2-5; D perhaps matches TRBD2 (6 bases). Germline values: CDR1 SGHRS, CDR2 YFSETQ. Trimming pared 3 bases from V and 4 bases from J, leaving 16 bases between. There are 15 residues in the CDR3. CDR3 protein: CASSWGETYLETQYF. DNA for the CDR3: TGCGCCAGCAGCTGGGGGGAGACATATCTAGAGACCCAGTACTTC.

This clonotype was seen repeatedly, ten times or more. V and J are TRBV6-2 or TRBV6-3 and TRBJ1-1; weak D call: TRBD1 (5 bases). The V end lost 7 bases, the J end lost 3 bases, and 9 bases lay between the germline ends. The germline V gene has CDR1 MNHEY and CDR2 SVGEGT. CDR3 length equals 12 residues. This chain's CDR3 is CASTGTYTEAFF. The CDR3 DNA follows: TGTGCCAGCACCGGGACCTACACTGAAGCTTTCTTT.

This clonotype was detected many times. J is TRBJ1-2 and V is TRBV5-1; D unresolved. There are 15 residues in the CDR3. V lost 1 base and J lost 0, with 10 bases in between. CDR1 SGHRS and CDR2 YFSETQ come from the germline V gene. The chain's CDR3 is CASSLIGAANYGYTF. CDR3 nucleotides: TGCGCCAGCAGCTTGATAGGTGCAGCTAACTATGGCTACACCTTC.

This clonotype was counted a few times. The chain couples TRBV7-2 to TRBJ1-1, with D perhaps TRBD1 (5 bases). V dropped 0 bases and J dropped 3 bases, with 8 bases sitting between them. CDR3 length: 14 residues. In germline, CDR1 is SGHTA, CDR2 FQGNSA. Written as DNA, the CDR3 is TGTGCCAGCAGCTTAGCGTCGACAGACACTGAAGCTTTCTTT. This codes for CASSLASTDTEAFF. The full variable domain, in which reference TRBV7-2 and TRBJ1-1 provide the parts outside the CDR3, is GAGVSQSPSNKVTEKGKDVELRCDPISGHTALYWYRQSLGQGLEFLIYFQGNSAPDKSGLPSDRFSAERTGGSVSTLTIQRTQQEDSAVYLCASSLASTDTEAFFGQGTRLTVV.

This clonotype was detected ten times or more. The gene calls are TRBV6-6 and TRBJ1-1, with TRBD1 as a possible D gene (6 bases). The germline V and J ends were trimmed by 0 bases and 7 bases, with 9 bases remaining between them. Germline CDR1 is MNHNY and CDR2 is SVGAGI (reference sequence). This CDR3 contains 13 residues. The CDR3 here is CASSYSSDSEAFF. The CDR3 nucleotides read TGTGCCAGCAGTTACTCATCGGACAGTGAAGCTTTCTTT.

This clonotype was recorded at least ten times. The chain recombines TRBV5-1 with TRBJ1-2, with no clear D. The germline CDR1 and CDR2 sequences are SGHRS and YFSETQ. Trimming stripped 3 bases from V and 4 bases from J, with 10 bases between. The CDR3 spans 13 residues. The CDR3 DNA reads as TGCGCCAGCAGCTCGAGGGTTACCTATGGCTACACCTTC. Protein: CASSSRVTYGYTF.

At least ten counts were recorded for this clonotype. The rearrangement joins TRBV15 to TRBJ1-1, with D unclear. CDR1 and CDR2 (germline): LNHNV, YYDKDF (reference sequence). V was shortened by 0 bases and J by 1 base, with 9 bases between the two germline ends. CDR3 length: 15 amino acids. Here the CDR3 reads CATSRDAFSNTEAFF. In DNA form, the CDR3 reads TGTGCCACCAGCAGAGATGCCTTTTCGAACACTGAAGCTTTCTTT.